The 10 T cell receptor beta chains below come from one sample, sequenced in a study of blood T cell repertoires in COVID-19. The data were produced by immunoSEQ multiplex PCR, yet TCRdb's version contains in-frame clones alone and is incomplete. The sample includes 200,000 to 300,000 clones, over 90% of them seen just once. Material for sequencing was peripheral blood. The origin of the receptors is a man under 40 with COVID-19, enrolled during active disease.

The sample holds one count of this clone. The rearrangement joins TRBV19 to TRBJ1-5; 11 positions agree with TRBD1. With V trimmed by 6 bases and J by 6 bases, 19 bases remained unmatched. The CDR3 has 19 residues. In germline, CDR1 is LNHDA, CDR2 SQIVND (reference sequence). CDR3 DNA sequence: TGTGCCAGTAGGGAAAGCGGGACAGGGGGAAGAGTTGGGTTTCAGCCCCAGCATTTT. Encoded protein: CASRESGTGGRVGFQPQHF.

The chain joins TRBV5-4 to TRBJ1-1; 8 nucleotides agree with TRBD1. The CDR3 sequence is 14 residues long. Per germline, CDR1 SGHNT and CDR2 YYREEE (reference sequence). Germline trimming cut 4 bases from V and 1 base from J; bases unmatched to any gene: 3. The CDR3 reads CASSGDRRNTEAFF. For the CDR3, the DNA is TGTGCCAGCAGCGGGGACAGGAGGAACACTGAAGCTTTCTTT.

The genes are TRBV6-5 and TRBJ2-3; 13 bases are shared with TRBD2. The J segment lost 6 bases and the V segment lost 4 bases, leaving 7 bases of the junction unmatched. Germline loops: CDR1 MNHEY, CDR2 SVGAGI. This CDR3 spans 16 amino acids. CDR3 nucleotides: TGTGCCAGCAGTTCCAGCGGACTAGCGGGGGCGGATACGCAGTATTTT. This translates into CASSSSGLAGADTQYF.

This sequence joins TRBV5-1 and TRBJ2-2, with D maybe TRBD2 (5 bases). The V gene lost 4 bases and the J gene lost 6 bases, with 10 bases spanning the gap. This CDR3 contains 13 residues. The germline V gene has CDR1 SGHRS and CDR2 YFSETQ. This CDR3 is CASSREGAGELFF. The CDR3 DNA follows: TGCGCCAGCAGCCGGGAAGGAGCCGGGGAGCTGTTTTTT.

CDR3 residues: CASSLVGGVAFGYTF. CDR3 sequence (DNA): TGTGCCAGCAGCTTGGTAGGGGGCGTAGCCTTTGGCTACACCTTC. The V and J genes are TRBV5-6 and TRBJ1-2, with 7 bases lining up with TRBD1. The CDR3 spans 15 residues. The V segment lost 0 bases and the J segment 7 bases; nucleotides outside the gene matches: 9. Germline V gene data show CDR1 as SGHDT and CDR2 as YYEEEE.

The chain has TRBV7-6 and TRBJ2-1; 8 bases line up with TRBD1. CDR1 is SGHVS, CDR2 FNYEAQ, per germline. This CDR3 has 16 residues. Losses at the gene ends were 1 base for V and 8 bases for J; bases not matched to a gene: 10. CDR3 region: CASSLGSTGAGDEQFF. The DNA of the CDR3 is TGTGCCAGCAGCTTAGGATCGACAGGGGCAGGCGATGAGCAGTTCTTC.

The rearrangement uses TRBV3-1 (or the pseudogene TRBV3-2) and TRBJ1-3, with unresolved D. Germline V gene lookup returns CDR1 LGHDT and CDR2 YNNKEL (reference sequence). The CDR3 is 13 amino acids. V lost 7 bases and J 0 bases, leaving 7 bases between the germline ends. DNA for the CDR3: TGTGCCAGCACCGGGAGCTCTGGAAACACCATATATTTT. Translated: CASTGSSGNTIYF.

The chain has TRBV25-1 and TRBJ1-3; possible D gene TRBD1, 6 bases. Germline CDR1 is MGHDK and CDR2 is SYGVNS. V lost 4 bases to trimming and J lost 4 bases, with 11 bases between them. This CDR3 comprises 14 residues. CDR3 protein: CASSVQGNGNTIYF. The CDR3 coding sequence is TGTGCCAGCAGTGTCCAGGGGAACGGAAACACCATATATTTT.

This chain connects TRBV19 to TRBJ2-7; 9 bases map to TRBD1. The CDR3 consists of 15 residues. Germline V lookup: CDR1 LNHDA, CDR2 SQIVND (reference sequence). V was pared by 4 bases and J by 2 bases, with 6 bases of the junction left unmatched. CDR3 sequence reads: CASSTPGQGTYEQYF. CDR3 nucleotide sequence: TGTGCCAGTAGTACTCCGGGACAGGGAACCTACGAGCAGTACTTC.

The V gene is TRBV27, the J gene TRBJ1-2; D remains ambiguous. Trimming left V 0 bases short and J 8 bases short, with 10 bases between. This CDR3 spans 13 amino acids. The germline gives CDR1 MNHEY, CDR2 SMNVEV (reference sequence). CDR3 sequence (DNA): TGTGCCAGCAGTTTATCGCGGTCCCGGGGCTACACCTTC. This translates into CASSLSRSRGYTF.